These 21 T cell receptor beta chains were sequenced from one sample in a study of immune cell composition in non-small cell lung cancer. Sequencing was performed with immunoSEQ multiplex PCR; in TCRdb, only in-frame clones are kept and a portion is missing. The sample records about 9,100 clones, 65% to 70% being singletons. The specimen was lung tumor tissue. Source of these receptors: a human donor with non-small cell lung cancer.

The V and J genes are TRBV9 and TRBJ2-1, with a tentative D call TRBD1 (6 bases). V was shortened by 3 bases and J by 0 bases, with 10 bases between the two germline ends. Germline V gives CDR1 SGDLS, CDR2 YYNGEE. CDR3 size: 15 residues. The CDR3 is CASSETGVSYNEQFF. The CDR3 DNA is TGTGCCAGCAGCGAGACAGGTGTCTCCTACAATGAGCAGTTCTTC.

The CDR3 here is CASSLRLAGATDTQYF. The CDR3 coding sequence is TGTGCCAGCAGCCTCCGACTAGCGGGGGCCACAGATACGCAGTATTTT. The genes are TRBV13 and TRBJ2-3; 12 bases are a match to TRBD2. CDR3 length: 16 amino acids. With V trimmed by 5 bases and J by 2 bases, 5 bases remained unmatched. Looked up from germline, CDR1 is PRHDT and CDR2 is FYEKMQ (reference sequence). The full variable domain, with the rest looked up from reference TRBV13 and TRBJ2-3, is AAGVIQSPRHLIKEKRETATLKCYPIPRHDTVYWYQQGPGQDPQFLISFYEKMQSDKGSIPDRFSAQQFSDYHSELNMSSLELGDSALYFCASSLRLAGATDTQYFGPGTRLTVL.

This chain connects TRBV28 to TRBJ2-2; D gene uncertain. V lost 10 bases and J lost 6, with 15 bases in between. CDR3 size: 13 residues. CDR1 MDHEN and CDR2 SYDVKM come from the germline V gene. CDR3 DNA sequence: TGTGCCATTCCGACACCGAGCCCCGGGGAGCTGTTTTTT. Residues: CAIPTPSPGELFF. Full variable domain (rest looked up from reference TRBV28 and TRBJ2-2): DVKVTQSSRYLVKRTGEKVFLECVQDMDHENMFWYRQDPGLGLRLIYFSYDVKMKEKGDIPEGYSVSREKKERFSLILESASTNQTSMYLCAIPTPSPGELFFGEGSRLTVL.

The chain has TRBV13 and TRBJ1-1; TRBD1 agrees at 7 bases. V shed 5 bases, J shed 2 bases, and the junction held 8 bases outside the gene matches. The CDR3 sequence is 15 residues long. Germline V CDR1 and CDR2: PRHDT, FYEKMQ (reference sequence). The CDR3 coding sequence is TGTGCCAGCAGCCAACGACAGGGTGGAAACACTGAAGCTTTCTTT. This translates into CASSQRQGGNTEAFF.

The chain couples TRBV5-4 to TRBJ1-1; no reliable D call. Germline V CDR1 and CDR2: SGHNT, YYREEE (reference sequence). V gave up 0 bases and J gave up 1 base, with 4 bases separating them. The CDR3 length is 13 residues. CDR3 sequence: CASSLAANTEAFF. As DNA, the CDR3 is TGTGCCAGCAGCTTGGCGGCGAACACTGAAGCTTTCTTT.

The chain's CDR3 is CASSFTGTGVTEAFF. The CDR3 bases are TGTGCCAGCAGCTTTACCGGGACAGGGGTAACTGAAGCTTTCTTT. J is TRBJ1-1 and V is TRBV5-4; 10 bases match TRBD1. Germline V gene lookup returns CDR1 SGHNT and CDR2 YYREEE (reference sequence). The CDR3 is 15 amino acids. V gave up 2 bases and J gave up 5 bases; unmatched junction bases: 6.

The chain recombines TRBV28 with TRBJ2-7; 15 bases fit TRBD2. The CDR3 covers 15 residues. CDR1 and CDR2 (germline): MDHEN, SYDVKM. The V and J ends lost 2 bases and 11 bases, in that order; junction bases with no gene match: 7. In DNA form, the CDR3 reads TGTGCCAGCAGTTTAGCCGGGACTAGCGGGGGGCGCGAGTACTTC. Its translation: CASSLAGTSGGREYF.

This clone was found once. This rearrangement joins TRBV6-4 to TRBJ2-1; 10 positions match TRBD1. Trimming removed 6 bases from V and 3 bases from J; junction bases left unmatched: 17. In germline, CDR1 is MRHNA, CDR2 SNTAGT. This CDR3 has 19 residues. The CDR3 loop is CASRRLLTKDRGYYNEQFF. The CDR3 DNA reads as TGTGCCAGCAGGCGACTTCTCACAAAGGACAGGGGGTACTACAATGAGCAGTTCTTC.

The chain combines TRBV7-9 with TRBJ2-1, with TRBD1 identical over 7 bases. This CDR3 has 17 amino acids. After removal of 7 bases from V and 2 bases from J, the junction contained 14 bases not matched to a gene. Germline V CDR1 and CDR2: SEHNR, FQNEAQ (reference sequence). CDR3 sequence reads: CASTERRFGTAYNEQFF. The CDR3 DNA follows: TGTGCCAGCACCGAAAGAAGGTTCGGGACAGCCTACAATGAGCAGTTCTTC.

By share, this clone counts as medium-sized. The rearrangement uses TRBV5-1 and TRBJ2-1, with TRBD2 matching 9 bases. The germline V gene has CDR1 SGHRS and CDR2 YFSETQ. Trimming at V came to 0 bases and at J to 7 bases, leaving 11 bases not matched to a gene. The CDR3 spans 17 residues. CDR3 bases: TGCGCCAGCAGCTTGGGTGTTAGCGGGGGTGGTAGGAATGAGCAGTTCTTC. It yields the protein CASSLGVSGGGRNEQFF.

In its sample, this clone was seen a few times. The chain carries TRBV11-2 and TRBJ2-5; no clear D gene. CDR3 length equals 16 residues. V was pared by 1 base and J by 5 bases, with 17 bases between. Germline-derived CDR1 and CDR2 are SGHAT and FQNNGV. CDR3 sequence reads: CASSLVGSDVWETQYF. Here the CDR3 DNA reads TGTGCCAGCAGCTTAGTTGGCAGCGATGTTTGGGAGACCCAGTACTTC.

This chain links TRBV4-1 with TRBJ1-4, with D possibly TRBD1 on 6 matching bases. Germline CDR1 reads MGHRA; CDR2 reads YSYEKL. V was trimmed by 1 base and J by 7 bases, leaving 13 bases between them. The CDR3 runs to 15 residues. The CDR3 protein is CASSQAPGASEKLFF. As DNA, the CDR3 is TGCGCCAGCAGCCAAGCCCCGGGGGCAAGTGAAAAACTGTTTTTT.

The chain uses TRBV27 and TRBJ2-1; TRBD1 matches 7 bases. This CDR3 has 16 residues. The junction had 10 bases not matched to a gene; V was cut back by 3 bases and J by 5 bases. Germline values: CDR1 MNHEY, CDR2 SMNVEV (reference sequence). Here the CDR3 reads CASSFRGRGFHNEQFF. CDR3 DNA sequence: TGTGCCAGCAGTTTTAGGGGCAGGGGGTTTCACAATGAGCAGTTCTTC.

The chain combines TRBV30 with TRBJ1-2; D is possibly TRBD1 (6 bases). Germline V gives CDR1 GTSNPN, CDR2 SVGIG (reference sequence). Trimming took off 0 bases at V and 5 bases at J, with 7 bases between the two ends. The CDR3 consists of 12 residues. The CDR3 DNA is TGTGCCTGGAGTGTAGGGGGATATGGCTACACCTTC. Translating gives CAWSVGGYGYTF.

By share, this clone ranks as medium-sized. This chain links TRBV2 with TRBJ1-5; possibly TRBD1 for D (5 bases). Trimming pared 6 bases from V and 7 bases from J, leaving 19 bases between. This CDR3 contains 15 residues. The germline CDR1 and CDR2 sequences are SNHLY and FYNNEI. For the CDR3, the DNA is TGTGCCAGCAGGGGGCGGGATGGGGTCAGGCAGCCCCAGCATTTT. Translated, it gives CASRGRDGVRQPQHF. The full variable domain, completed using reference TRBV2 and TRBJ1-5, is EPEVTQTPSHQVTQMGQEVILRCVPISNHLYFYWYRQILGQKVEFLVSFYNNEISEKSEIFDDQFSVERPDGSNFTLKIRSTKLEDSAMYFCASRGRDGVRQPQHFGDGTRLSIL.

The V and J genes are TRBV12-1 and TRBJ2-7; the table's D gene call, TRBD1, was not cross checked with the DNA. TRBV12-1 is listed as a pseudogene. The CDR3 has 18 amino acids. The chain's CDR3 is CASSERRTPGQSSYEQYF. The CDR3 coding sequence is TGTGCCAGCAGCGAACGCCGAACCCCGGGACAGAGCTCCTACGAGCAGTACTTC.

The chain couples TRBV7-2 to TRBJ1-1; TRBD1 matches 10 bases. CDR1 is SGHTA, CDR2 FQGNSA, per germline. Unmatched junction bases numbered 4, after V lost 1 base and J lost 5 bases. The CDR3 runs 15 residues. The CDR3 DNA follows: TGTGCCAGCAGCTTAGATGGGACAGGGGATACTGAAGCTTTCTTT. Protein sequence: CASSLDGTGDTEAFF.

The CDR3 protein is CASSLITGSAQETQYF. In DNA form, the CDR3 reads TGTGCCAGCAGCCTAATCACAGGTTCCGCACAAGAGACCCAGTACTTC. The rearrangement uses TRBV7-2 and TRBJ2-5; TRBD1 might be the D (5 bases). Trimming shortened V by 5 bases and J by 2 bases, and 18 bases separated the two germline ends. The CDR3 is made up of 16 amino acids. Germline V gene data show CDR1 as SGHTA and CDR2 as FQGNSA.

In this sample, this clone turned up a few times. The rearrangement uses TRBV11-3 and TRBJ1-2; TRBD1 matches 8 bases. This CDR3 has 16 residues. The V gene's germline CDR1 is SGHNT and CDR2 YENEEA. The V gene end was trimmed by 1 base and the J gene end by 0 bases; junction bases not matched to a gene: 4. The CDR3 coding sequence is TGTGCCAGCAGCTTAGGTTTGGGACAGGCTAACTATGGCTACACCTTC. Translating it yields CASSLGLGQANYGYTF.

The chain employs TRBV13 and TRBJ2-7, with 16 bases matching TRBD2. Losses at the gene ends were 2 bases for V and 2 bases for J; bases not matched to a gene: 12. Germline assignment: CDR1 PRHDT and CDR2 FYEKMQ (reference sequence). The CDR3 has 20 residues. The CDR3 DNA reads as TGTGCCAGCAGCTTATCGTCAGATCTGGGACTAGCGGGGGGGCCCTACGAGCAGTACTTC. It specifies CASSLSSDLGLAGGPYEQYF.

The rearrangement joins TRBV7-9 to TRBJ2-7; no clear D gene. The length of the CDR3 is 12 residues. Germline V gene lookup returns CDR1 SEHNR and CDR2 FQNEAQ (reference sequence). Trimming cost V 3 bases and J 1 base, with 4 bases left between them. CDR3 coding DNA: TGTGCCAGCAGCTTCCTGTCCTACGAGCAGTACTTC. Residues: CASSFLSYEQYF.